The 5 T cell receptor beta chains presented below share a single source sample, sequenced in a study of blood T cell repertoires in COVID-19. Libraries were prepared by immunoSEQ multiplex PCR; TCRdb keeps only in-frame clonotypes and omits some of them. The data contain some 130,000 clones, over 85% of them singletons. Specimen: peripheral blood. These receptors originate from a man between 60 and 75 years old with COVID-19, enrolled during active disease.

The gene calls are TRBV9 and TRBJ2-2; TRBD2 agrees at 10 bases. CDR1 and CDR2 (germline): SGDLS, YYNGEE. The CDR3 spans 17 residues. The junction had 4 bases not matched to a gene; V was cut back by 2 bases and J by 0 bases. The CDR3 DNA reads TGTGCCAGCAGCGTCAGGCTAGCGGGAGCGAACACCGGGGAGCTGTTTTTT. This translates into CASSVRLAGANTGELFF. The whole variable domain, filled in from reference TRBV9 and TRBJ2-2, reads DSGVTQTPKHLITATGQRVTLRCSPRSGDLSVYWYQQSLDQGLQFLIQYYNGEERAKGNILERFSAQQFPDLHSELNLSSLELGDSALYFCASSVRLAGANTGELFFGEGSRLTVL.

The CDR3 nucleotides read TGTGCCAGCAGCAAGGGACAGGGGGCTAACACTGAAGCTTTCTTT. It specifies CASSKGQGANTEAFF. The V call is TRBV27, the J call TRBJ1-1; 12 bases are a match to TRBD1. This CDR3 contains 15 residues. J was trimmed by 2 bases and V by 6 bases; bases with no gene match: 4. Germline lookup yields CDR1 MNHEY and CDR2 SMNVEV (reference sequence).

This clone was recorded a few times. CDR3 bases: TGTGCCAGCAGTTACTCGCAGGGCCCAGTCTATGGCTACACCTTC. Translating gives CASSYSQGPVYGYTF. The chain employs TRBV6-2 or TRBV6-3 and TRBJ1-2, with D possibly TRBD1 on 5 matching bases. From germline, CDR1 is MNHEY and CDR2 SVGEGT. V was pared by 0 bases and J by 4 bases, with 12 bases between. The CDR3 loop spans 15 amino acids.

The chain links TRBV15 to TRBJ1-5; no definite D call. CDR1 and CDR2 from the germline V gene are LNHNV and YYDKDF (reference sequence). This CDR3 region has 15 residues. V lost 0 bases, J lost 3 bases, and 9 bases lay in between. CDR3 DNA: TGTGCCACCAGCAGAGAAGCAGGCTTCAATCAGCCCCAGCATTTT. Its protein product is CATSREAGFNQPQHF.

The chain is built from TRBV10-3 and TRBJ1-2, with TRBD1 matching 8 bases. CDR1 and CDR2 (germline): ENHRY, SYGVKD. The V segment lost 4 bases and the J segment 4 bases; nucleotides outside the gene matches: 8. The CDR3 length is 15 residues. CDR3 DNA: TGTGCCATCAGTGCCACAGGGGGACGTGGCTATGGCTACACCTTC. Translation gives CAISATGGRGYGYTF.